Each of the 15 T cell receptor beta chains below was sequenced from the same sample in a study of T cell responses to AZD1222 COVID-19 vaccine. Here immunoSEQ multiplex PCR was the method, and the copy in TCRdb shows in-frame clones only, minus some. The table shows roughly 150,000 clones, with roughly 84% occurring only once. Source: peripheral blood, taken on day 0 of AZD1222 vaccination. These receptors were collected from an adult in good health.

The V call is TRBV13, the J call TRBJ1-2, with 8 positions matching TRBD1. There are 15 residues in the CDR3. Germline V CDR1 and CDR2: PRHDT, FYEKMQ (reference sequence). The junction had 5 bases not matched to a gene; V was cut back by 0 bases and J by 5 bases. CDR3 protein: CASSLGQGAGYGYTF. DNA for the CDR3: TGTGCCAGCAGCTTAGGTCAGGGGGCAGGGTATGGCTACACCTTC.

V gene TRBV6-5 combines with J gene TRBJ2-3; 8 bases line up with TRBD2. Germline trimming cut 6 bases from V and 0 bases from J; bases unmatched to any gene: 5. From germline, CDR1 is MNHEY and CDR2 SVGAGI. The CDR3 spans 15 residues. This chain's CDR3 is CASSREGASTDTQYF. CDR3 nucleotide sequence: TGTGCCAGCAGCCGGGAGGGCGCGAGCACAGATACGCAGTATTTT.

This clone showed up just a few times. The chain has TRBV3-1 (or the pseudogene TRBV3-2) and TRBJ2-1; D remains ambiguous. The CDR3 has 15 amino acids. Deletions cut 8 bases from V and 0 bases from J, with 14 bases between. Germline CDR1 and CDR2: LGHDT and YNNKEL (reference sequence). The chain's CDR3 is CASRARSSSYNEQFF. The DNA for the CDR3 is TGTGCCAGCCGAGCCCGGTCTAGCTCCTACAATGAGCAGTTCTTC.

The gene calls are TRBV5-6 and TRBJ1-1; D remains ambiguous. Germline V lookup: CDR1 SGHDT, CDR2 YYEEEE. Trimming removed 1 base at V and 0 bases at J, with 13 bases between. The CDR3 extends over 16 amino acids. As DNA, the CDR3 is TGTGCCAGCAGCTTGTTAACAGCGAAATTGAACACTGAAGCTTTCTTT. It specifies CASSLLTAKLNTEAFF.

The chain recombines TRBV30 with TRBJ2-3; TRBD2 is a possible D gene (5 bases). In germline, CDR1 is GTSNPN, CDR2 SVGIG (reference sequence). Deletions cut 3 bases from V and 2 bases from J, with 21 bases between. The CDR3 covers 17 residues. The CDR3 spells CAWSLSGYRLVTDTQYF. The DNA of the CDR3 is TGTGCCTGGAGCCTGAGCGGATACCGCCTCGTCACAGATACGCAGTATTTT.

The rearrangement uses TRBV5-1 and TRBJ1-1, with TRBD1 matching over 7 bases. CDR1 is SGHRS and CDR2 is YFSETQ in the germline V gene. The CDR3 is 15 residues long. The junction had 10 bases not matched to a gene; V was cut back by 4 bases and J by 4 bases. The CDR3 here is CASSPLTGPATEAFF. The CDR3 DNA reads TGCGCCAGCAGCCCACTGACAGGGCCCGCCACTGAAGCTTTCTTT.

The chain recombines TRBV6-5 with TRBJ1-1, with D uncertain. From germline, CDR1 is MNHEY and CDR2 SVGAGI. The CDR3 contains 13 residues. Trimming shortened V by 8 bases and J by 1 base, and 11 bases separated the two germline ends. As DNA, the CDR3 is TGTGCCAGCGAAAAGTTTTCGAACACTGAAGCTTTCTTT. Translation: CASEKFSNTEAFF.

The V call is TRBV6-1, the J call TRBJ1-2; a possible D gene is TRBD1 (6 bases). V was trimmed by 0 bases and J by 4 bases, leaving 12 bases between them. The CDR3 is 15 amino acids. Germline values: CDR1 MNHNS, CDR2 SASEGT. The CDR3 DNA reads TGTGCCAGCAGTGAAGCGCTAGGACAGTTCTATGGCTACACCTTC. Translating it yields CASSEALGQFYGYTF.

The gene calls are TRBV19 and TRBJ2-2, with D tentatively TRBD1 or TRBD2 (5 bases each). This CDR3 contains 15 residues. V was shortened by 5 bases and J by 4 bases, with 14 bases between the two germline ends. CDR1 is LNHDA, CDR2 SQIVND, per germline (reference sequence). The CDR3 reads CASSFRDGGTGELFF. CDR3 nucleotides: TGTGCCAGTAGTTTCAGGGACGGAGGCACCGGGGAGCTGTTTTTT.

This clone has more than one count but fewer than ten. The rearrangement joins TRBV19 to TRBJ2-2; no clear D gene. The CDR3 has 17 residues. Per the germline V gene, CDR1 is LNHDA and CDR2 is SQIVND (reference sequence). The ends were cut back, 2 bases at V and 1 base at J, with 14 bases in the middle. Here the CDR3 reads CASSIITIYMNTGELFF. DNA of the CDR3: TGTGCCAGTAGTATAATTACAATTTATATGAACACCGGGGAGCTGTTTTTT.

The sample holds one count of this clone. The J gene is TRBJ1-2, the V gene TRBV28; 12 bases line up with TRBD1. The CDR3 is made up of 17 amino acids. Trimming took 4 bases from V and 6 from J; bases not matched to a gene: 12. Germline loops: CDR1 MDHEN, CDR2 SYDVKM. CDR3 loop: CASSSSSGTGGRNGYTF. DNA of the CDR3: TGTGCCAGCAGTTCGTCATCCGGGACAGGGGGCCGGAATGGCTACACCTTC.

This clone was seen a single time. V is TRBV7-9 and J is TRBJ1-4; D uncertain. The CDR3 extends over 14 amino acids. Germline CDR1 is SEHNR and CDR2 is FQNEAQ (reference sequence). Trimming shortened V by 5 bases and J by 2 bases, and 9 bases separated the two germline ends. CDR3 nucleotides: TGTGCCAGCAGCCTACGGGAGACTAATGAAAAACTGTTTTTT. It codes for CASSLRETNEKLFF.

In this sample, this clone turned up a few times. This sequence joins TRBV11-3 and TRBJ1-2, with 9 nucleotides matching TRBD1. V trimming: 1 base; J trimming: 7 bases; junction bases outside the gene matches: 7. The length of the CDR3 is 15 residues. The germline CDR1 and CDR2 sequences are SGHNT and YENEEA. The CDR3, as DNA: TGTGCCAGCAGCTTAGGTCGGACAGGGGATTGTGGCTACACCTTC. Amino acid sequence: CASSLGRTGDCGYTF.

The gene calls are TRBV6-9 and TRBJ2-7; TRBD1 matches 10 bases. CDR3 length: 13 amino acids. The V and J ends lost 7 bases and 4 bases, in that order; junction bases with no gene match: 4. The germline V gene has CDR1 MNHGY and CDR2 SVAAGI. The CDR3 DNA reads TGTGCCAGCATCCCGGGACAGGGGTACGAGCAGTACTTC. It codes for CASIPGQGYEQYF.

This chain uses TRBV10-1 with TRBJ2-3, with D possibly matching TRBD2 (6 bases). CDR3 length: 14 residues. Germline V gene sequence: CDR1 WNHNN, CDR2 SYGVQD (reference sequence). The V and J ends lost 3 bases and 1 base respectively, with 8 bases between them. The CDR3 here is CASSETGGTDTQYF. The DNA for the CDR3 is TGCGCCAGCAGTGAAACGGGGGGCACAGATACGCAGTATTTT.